This TCR beta chain is drawn from a study of beta chain features in type 1 diabetes (dated by TCRdb to the late 2010s). Study-wide context: Mean age, gender distribution, total cell number and subset yield did not differ between patients and healthy donors. The study compared TCRB repertoires of sorted circulating CD4+ T cell subsets between recently diagnosed type 1 diabetes patients and matched healthy donors. Across all samples, approximately 98,000,000 sorted cells were examined, and cell number per subset correlated strongly with RNA yield. Naive and central memory subsets were obtained from all 30 or so donors, but regulatory and stem cell-like memory subsets were isolated from only 8 patients and roughly eight healthy donors.

What the research found in general, with its limitations: At VDJ recombination sites, type 1 diabetes patients had fewer insertions and more deleted nucleotides, which implies abnormalities in thymic rearrangement. Naive, central memory and regulatory TCRB repertoires appeared to be more alike among patients than among healthy donors. HLA sub-analyses involved small numbers of individuals, so any influence of HLA type on TCRB rearrangement remained unresolved. Type 1 diabetes patients showed a moderate but significant shortening of TCRB CDR3 length in all four CD4+ subsets. PCR might favor shorter templates, but patient and control samples were amplified and corrected together, so any skew would affect both groups equally. Because cDNA rather than genomic DNA was sequenced, highly expressing activated cells could have been over-represented, although no difference in activation and CD3 levels was found between groups.

V and J lose 0 bases and 7 bases, and a span of 13 bases separates them. Measured from the cysteine to the phenylalanine, the CDR3 is 14 residues long. Only CDR3 DNA is held: 42 bases, read in frame from base 1. The germline V gene supplies CDR1 SGDLS and CDR2 YYNGEE. All of the isolated RNA was reverse transcribed with the High Capacity cDNA Reverse Transcription Kit, so expressed TCRB transcripts were sequenced. Deep immunoSEQ sequencing was applied to naive, central memory and regulatory T cell samples, giving an average of around 3.4 million total reads per sample. After sorted cells were lysed in RLT buffer, RNA was extracted with DNase-treated RNeasy Micro or Mini kits, with the choice depending on cell number. To prevent cross-contamination, every cell subset was processed on its own, while patient and healthy donor samples were processed together. The immunoSEQ multiplex PCR was used to amplify TCRB sequences from cDNA, generating 87-bp fragments that spanned the CDR3 region. The amplicons were sequenced using the Illumina HiSeq platform. In the paper's pipeline: PCR bias was corrected computationally using synthetic template baselines, and reads within Hamming distance 2 were collapsed, with unmergeable singletons discarded. Reads were aligned against IMGT to assign V, D and J genes, CDR3 length and insertions or deletions at six rearrangement sites. Clonotype counts were normalized to sorted cell number within each subset before computing true diversity and Gini coefficients with the tcR R package. The overlap coefficient, calculated on TCRB nucleotide sequences, was used to measure repertoire sharing. Out-of-frame TCRB sequences from naive cells were analyzed to stand in for the pre-selection repertoire. TCRdb holds this immuneACCESS table with in-frame rearrangements only. Some clones are missing; in checked studies, unresolved V genes explain under half, and the rest has no known cause. V, J and clone size reflect that table, while D and trimming were determined from the DNA. The sample contains some 240,000 clones, 16% of them found a single time. The ten top clones hold roughly 0.08% of the sample.

A note on this clone: Its antigen is still unknown. Per-base quality was not reported, and no clone a single base away is much larger than it.

From each donor, a single peripheral blood sample of around 120 mL on average was drawn into heparinised tubes. A BD FACSAria II was used to sort naive, central memory, regulatory and stem cell-like memory CD4+ T cells with a panel that included CD45RO, CCR7, CD25, CD127, CD95 and CD27. All sorted populations exceeded 95% purity. PBMCs were separated immediately by Lymphoprep density gradient centrifugation and were stained directly, without being cultured. So that batch effects would be minimized, each experiment stained and sorted samples in pairs, pairing one healthy donor with one patient. This chain is built from TRBV9 and TRBJ1-1, with an unclear D gene assignment. The origin of this receptor is a young man with type 1 diabetes. The sequencing input was naive CD4+ T cells from blood. Taken with the paper, the label for cell subset or site translates to: true naive CD4+ T cells. The DNA reads TGTGCCAGCAGCGTAGATCCCGGAGGGAGTGAAGCTTTCTTT. It translates to CASSVDPGGSEAFF.